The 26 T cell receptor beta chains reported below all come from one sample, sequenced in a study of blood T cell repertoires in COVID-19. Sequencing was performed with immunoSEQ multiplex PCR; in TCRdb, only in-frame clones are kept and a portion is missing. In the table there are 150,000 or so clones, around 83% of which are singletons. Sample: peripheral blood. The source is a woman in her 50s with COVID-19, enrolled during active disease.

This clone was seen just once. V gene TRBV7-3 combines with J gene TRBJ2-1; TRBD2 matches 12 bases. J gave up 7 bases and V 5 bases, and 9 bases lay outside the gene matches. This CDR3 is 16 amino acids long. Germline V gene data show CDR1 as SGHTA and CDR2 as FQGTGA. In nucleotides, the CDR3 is TGTGCCAGCAGCCAGACTAGCGGGGGCGGCGAGAATGAGCAGTTCTTC. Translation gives CASSQTSGGGENEQFF. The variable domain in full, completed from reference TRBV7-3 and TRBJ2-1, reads GAGVSQTPSNKVTEKGKYVELRCDPISGHTALYWYRQSLGQGPEFLIYFQGTGAADDSGLPNDRFFAVRPEGSVSTLKIQRTERGDSAVYLCASSQTSGGGENEQFFGPGTRLTVL.

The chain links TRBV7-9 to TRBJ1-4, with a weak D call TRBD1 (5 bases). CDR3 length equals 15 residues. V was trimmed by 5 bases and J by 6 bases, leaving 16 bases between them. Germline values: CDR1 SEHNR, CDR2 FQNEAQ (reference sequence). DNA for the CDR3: TGTGCCAGCAGCCCCCCGGGTGGGGCTGATGAAAAACTGTTTTTT. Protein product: CASSPPGGADEKLFF.

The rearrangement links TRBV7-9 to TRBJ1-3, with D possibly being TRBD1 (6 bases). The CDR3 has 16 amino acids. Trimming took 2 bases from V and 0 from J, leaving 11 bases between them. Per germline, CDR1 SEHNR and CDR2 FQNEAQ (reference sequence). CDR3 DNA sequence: TGTGCCAGCAGCTTAACGGGACACCTCTCTGGAAACACCATATATTTT. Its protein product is CASSLTGHLSGNTIYF. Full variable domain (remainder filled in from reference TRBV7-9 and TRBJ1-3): DTGVSQNPRHKITKRGQNVTFRCDPISEHNRLYWYRQTLGQGPEFLTYFQNEAQLEKSRLLSDRFSAERPKGSFSTLEIQRTEQGDSAMYLCASSLTGHLSGNTIYFGEGSWLTVV.

The CDR3: CASSINKAGEYEKLFF. The CDR3 region has the DNA TGTGCCAGTAGTATAAATAAGGCAGGGGAATATGAAAAACTGTTTTTT. The chain employs TRBV19 and TRBJ1-4; TRBD1 might be the D (6 bases). Trimming cost V 2 bases and J 6 bases, with 16 bases left between them. This CDR3 comprises 16 residues. CDR1 is LNHDA and CDR2 is SQIVND in the germline V gene (reference sequence).

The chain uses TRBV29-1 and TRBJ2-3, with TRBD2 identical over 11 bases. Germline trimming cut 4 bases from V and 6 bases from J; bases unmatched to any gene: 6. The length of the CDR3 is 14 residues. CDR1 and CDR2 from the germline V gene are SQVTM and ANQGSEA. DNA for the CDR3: TGCAGCGTTGGACTAGCGGGGTCTTTGGATACGCAGTATTTT. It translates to CSVGLAGSLDTQYF.

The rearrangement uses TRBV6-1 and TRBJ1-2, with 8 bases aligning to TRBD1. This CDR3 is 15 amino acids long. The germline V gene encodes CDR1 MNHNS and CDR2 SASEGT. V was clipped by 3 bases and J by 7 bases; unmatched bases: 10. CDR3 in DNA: TGTGCCAGCAGTGAGACTCAGGGGGCGCTTGTTGGCTACACCTTC. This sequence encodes CASSETQGALVGYTF.

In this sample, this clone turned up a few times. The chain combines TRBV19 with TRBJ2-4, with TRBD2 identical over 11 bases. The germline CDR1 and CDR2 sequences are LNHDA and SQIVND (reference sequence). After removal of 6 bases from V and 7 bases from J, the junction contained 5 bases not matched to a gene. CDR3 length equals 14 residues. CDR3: CASSTSGGRNIQYF. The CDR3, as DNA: TGTGCCAGTAGCACTAGCGGGGGCCGGAACATTCAGTACTTC.

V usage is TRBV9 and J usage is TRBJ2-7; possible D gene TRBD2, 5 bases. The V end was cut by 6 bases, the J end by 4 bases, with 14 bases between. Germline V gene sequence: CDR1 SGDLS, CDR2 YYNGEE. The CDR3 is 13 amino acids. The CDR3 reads CASNEAGSYEQYF. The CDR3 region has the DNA TGTGCCAGCAATGAGGCGGGTTCATACGAGCAGTACTTC. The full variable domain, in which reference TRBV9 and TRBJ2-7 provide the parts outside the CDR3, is DSGVTQTPKHLITATGQRVTLRCSPRSGDLSVYWYQQSLDQGLQFLIQYYNGEERAKGNILERFSAQQFPDLHSELNLSSLELGDSALYFCASNEAGSYEQYFGPGTRLTVT.

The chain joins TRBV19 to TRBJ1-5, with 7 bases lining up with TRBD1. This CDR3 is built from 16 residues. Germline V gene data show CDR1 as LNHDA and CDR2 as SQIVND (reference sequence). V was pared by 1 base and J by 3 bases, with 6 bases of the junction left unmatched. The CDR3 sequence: CASSIATGEHNQPQHF. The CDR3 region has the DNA TGTGCCAGTAGTATAGCCACAGGGGAGCACAATCAGCCCCAGCATTTT.

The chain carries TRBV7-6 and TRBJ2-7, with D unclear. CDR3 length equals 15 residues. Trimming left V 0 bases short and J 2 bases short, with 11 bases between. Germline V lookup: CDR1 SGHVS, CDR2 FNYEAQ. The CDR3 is CASSLAADYPYEQYF. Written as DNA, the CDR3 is TGTGCCAGCAGCTTAGCGGCCGATTACCCCTACGAGCAGTACTTC.

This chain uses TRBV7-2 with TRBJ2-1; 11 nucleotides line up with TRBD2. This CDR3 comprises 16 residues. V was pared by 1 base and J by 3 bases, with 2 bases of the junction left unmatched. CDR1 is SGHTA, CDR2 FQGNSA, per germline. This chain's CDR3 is CASSLVAGGRYNEQFF. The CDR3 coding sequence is TGTGCCAGCAGCTTAGTAGCGGGGGGGCGCTACAATGAGCAGTTCTTC. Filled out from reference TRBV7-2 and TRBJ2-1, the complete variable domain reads GAGVSQSPSNKVTEKGKDVELRCDPISGHTALYWYRQSLGQGLEFLIYFQGNSAPDKSGLPSDRFSAERTGGSVSTLTIQRTQQEDSAVYLCASSLVAGGRYNEQFFGPGTRLTVL.

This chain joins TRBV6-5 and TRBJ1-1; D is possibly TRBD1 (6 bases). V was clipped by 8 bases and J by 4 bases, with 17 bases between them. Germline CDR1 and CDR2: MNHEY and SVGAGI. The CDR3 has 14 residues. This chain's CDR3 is CASQYREGSTEAFF. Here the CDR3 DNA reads TGTGCCAGCCAATACAGGGAAGGAAGCACTGAAGCTTTCTTT.

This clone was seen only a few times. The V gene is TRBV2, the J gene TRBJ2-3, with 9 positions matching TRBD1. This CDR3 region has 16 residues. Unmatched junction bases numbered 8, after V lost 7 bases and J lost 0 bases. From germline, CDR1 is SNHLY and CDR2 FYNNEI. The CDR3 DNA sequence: TGTGCCAGCACCGAGACAGGGGGTAGCAGCACAGATACGCAGTATTTT. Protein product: CASTETGGSSTDTQYF.

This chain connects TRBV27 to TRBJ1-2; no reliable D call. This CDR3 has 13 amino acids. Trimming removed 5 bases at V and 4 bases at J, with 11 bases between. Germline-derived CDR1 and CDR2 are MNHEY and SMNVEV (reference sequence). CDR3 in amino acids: CASSRSGIYGYTF. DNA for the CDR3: TGTGCCAGCAGTCGTTCGGGGATCTATGGCTACACCTTC.

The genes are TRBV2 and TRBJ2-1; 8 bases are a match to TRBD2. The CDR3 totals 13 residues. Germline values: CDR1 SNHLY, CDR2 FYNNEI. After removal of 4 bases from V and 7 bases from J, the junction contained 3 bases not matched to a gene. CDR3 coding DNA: TGTGCCAGCAGTGGCCCGGGGGGGAATGAGCAGTTCTTC. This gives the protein CASSGPGGNEQFF.

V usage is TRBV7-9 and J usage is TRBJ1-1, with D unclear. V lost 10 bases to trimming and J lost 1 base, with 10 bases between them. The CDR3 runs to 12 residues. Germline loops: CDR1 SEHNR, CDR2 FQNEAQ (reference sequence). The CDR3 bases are TGTGCCACCACAGCGAGGAACACTGAAGCTTTCTTT. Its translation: CATTARNTEAFF. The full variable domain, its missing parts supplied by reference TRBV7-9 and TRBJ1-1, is DTGVSQNPRHKITKRGQNVTFRCDPISEHNRLYWYRQTLGQGPEFLTYFQNEAQLEKSRLLSDRFSAERPKGSFSTLEIQRTEQGDSAMYLCATTARNTEAFFGQGTRLTVV.

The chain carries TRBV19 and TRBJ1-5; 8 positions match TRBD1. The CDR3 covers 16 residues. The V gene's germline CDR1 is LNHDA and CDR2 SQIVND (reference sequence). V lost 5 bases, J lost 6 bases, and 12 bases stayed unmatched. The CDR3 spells CASSPLVQGAVQPQHF. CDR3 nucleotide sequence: TGTGCCAGTAGTCCTTTAGTTCAGGGGGCGGTTCAGCCCCAGCATTTT.

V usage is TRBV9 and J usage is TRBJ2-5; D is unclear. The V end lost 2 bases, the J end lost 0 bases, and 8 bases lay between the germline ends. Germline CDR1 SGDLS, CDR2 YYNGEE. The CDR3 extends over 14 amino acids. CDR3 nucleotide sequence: TGTGCCAGCAGCGTGGCGGTTGACCAAGAGACCCAGTACTTC. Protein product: CASSVAVDQETQYF.

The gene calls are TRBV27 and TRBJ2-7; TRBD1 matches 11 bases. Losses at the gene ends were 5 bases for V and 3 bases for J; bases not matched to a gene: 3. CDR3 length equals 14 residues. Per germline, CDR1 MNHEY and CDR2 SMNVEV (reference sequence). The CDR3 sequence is CASSHGTGGYEQYF. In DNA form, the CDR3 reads TGTGCCAGCAGTCACGGGACAGGGGGCTACGAGCAGTACTTC.

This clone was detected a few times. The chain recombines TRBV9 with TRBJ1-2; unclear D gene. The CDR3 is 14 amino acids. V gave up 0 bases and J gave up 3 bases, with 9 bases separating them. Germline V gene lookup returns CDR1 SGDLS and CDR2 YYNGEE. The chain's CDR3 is CASSVGLQDYGYTF. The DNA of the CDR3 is TGTGCCAGCAGCGTAGGGTTACAAGACTATGGCTACACCTTC.

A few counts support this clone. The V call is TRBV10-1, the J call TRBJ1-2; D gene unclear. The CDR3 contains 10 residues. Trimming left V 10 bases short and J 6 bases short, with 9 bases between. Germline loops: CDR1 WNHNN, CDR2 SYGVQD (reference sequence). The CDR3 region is CATSGDGYTF. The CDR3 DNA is TGCGCCACCTCCGGGGATGGCTACACCTTC.

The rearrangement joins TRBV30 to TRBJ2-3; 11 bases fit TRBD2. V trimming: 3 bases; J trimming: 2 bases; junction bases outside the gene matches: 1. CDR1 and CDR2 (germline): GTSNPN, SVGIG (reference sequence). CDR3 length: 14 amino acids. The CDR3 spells CAWRTSGATDTQYF. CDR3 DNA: TGTGCCTGGAGGACTAGCGGGGCCACAGATACGCAGTATTTT.

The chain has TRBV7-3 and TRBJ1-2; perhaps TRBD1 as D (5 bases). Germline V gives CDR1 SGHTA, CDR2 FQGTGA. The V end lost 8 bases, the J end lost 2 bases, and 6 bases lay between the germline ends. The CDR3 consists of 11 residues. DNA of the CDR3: TGTGCCAGCGGGGGGAACTATGGCTACACCTTC. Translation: CASGGNYGYTF. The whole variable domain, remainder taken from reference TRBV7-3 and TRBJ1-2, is GAGVSQTPSNKVTEKGKYVELRCDPISGHTALYWYRQSLGQGPEFLIYFQGTGAADDSGLPNDRFFAVRPEGSVSTLKIQRTERGDSAVYLCASGGNYGYTFGSGTRLTVV.

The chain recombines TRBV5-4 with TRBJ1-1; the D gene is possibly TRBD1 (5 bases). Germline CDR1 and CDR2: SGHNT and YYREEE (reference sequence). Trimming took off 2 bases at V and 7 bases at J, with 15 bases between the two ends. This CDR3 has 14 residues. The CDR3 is CASSFWGPAGEAFF. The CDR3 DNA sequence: TGTGCCAGCAGCTTCTGGGGCCCCGCCGGTGAAGCTTTCTTT. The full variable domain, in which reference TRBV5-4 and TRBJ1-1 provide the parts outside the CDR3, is ETGVTQSPTHLIKTRGQQVTLRCSSQSGHNTVSWYQQALGQGPQFIFQYYREEENGRGNFPPRFSGLQFPNYSSELNVNALELDDSALYLCASSFWGPAGEAFFGQGTRLTVV.

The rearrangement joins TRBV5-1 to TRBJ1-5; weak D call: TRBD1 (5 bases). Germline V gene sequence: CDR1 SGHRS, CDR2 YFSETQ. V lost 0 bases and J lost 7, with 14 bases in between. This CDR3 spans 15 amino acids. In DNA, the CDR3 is TGCGCCAGCAGCTTGGGAGTCAGGGCGGACCAGCCCCAGCATTTT. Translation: CASSLGVRADQPQHF.

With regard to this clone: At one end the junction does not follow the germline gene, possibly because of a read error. CDR3 amino acids: CASSLGTAYTGELFF. DNA for the CDR3: TGTGCTAGCAGCTTAGGGACAGCTTACACCGGGGAGCTGTTTTTT. The chain recombines TRBV7-7 with TRBJ2-2, with 7 bases lining up with TRBD1. The CDR3 totals 15 residues. Per the germline V gene, CDR1 is SSHAT and CDR2 is FNYEAQ (reference sequence).